Shown below are 29 T cell receptor beta chains from a single sample sequenced in a study of T cells in Graves' hyperthyroidism and ophthalmopathy. Amplification of TCR beta CDR3 regions was performed using RNA transcripts as template. First-round RT-PCR targeting the TCR CDR3 was performed with the HTBI primer set. TCRdb used MiXCR to reprocess the multiplex PCR reads, holding one entry per CDR3 protein. The sample yields hundreds of thousands of distinct CDR3 sequences, nearly 45% seen once. Sequenced sample: peripheral blood or thyroid tissue (not recorded which). The source is an adult man with Graves' disease, either hyperthyroidism or ophthalmopathy (not recorded which).

The V call is TRBV10-3, the J call TRBJ2-7; D perhaps matches TRBD1 (8 bases). The CDR3 sequence is 13 residues long. Germline lookup yields CDR1 ENHRY and CDR2 SYGVKD. V was clipped by 6 bases and J by 3 bases, with 12 bases between them. The CDR3 loop is CAIRDRDYYEQYF. DNA of the CDR3: TGTGCCATCAGGGACAGGGACTACTACGAGCAGTACTTC.

This clonotype was seen just once. V and J are TRBV7-6 and TRBJ1-1; no definite D call. V shed 10 bases and J shed 8 bases, with 14 bases lying between them. From germline, CDR1 is SGHVS and CDR2 FNYEAQ. The CDR3 sequence is 11 residues long. The CDR3 protein is CATIGLYEAFF. In nucleotides, the CDR3 is TGTGCCACGATCGGACTCTACGAAGCTTTCTTT.

This clonotype came up a few times. The chain carries TRBV20-1 and TRBJ1-1; D is possibly TRBD1 (6 bases). CDR1 is DFQATT and CDR2 is SNEGSKA in the germline V gene (reference sequence). CDR3 length: 14 residues. The V gene lost 2 bases and the J gene lost 0 bases, with 10 bases spanning the gap. The CDR3 bases are TGCAGTGCTAGACGGCAGGGGCTGAACACTGAAGCTTTCTTT. This gives the protein CSARRQGLNTEAFF.

This chain uses TRBV9 with TRBJ1-5; tentative D call: TRBD1 (6 bases). The last part of the DNA fits TRBJ2-3 better; the J call may be wrong. The CDR3 has 15 residues. CDR1 is SGDLS, CDR2 YYNGEE, per germline. The CDR3 here is CASSQGFNSNQPQYF. The CDR3 DNA is TGTGCCAGCAGTCAGGGGTTCAATAGCAATCAGCCCCAGTATTTT.

Details on this clonotype: No conserved phenylalanine or tryptophan is present at the end of the CDR3, so a read error is the likely explanation. The V call is TRBV6-1, the J call TRBJ2-7, with D unresolved. From germline, CDR1 is MNHNS and CDR2 SASEGT. This CDR3 has 15 amino acids. The V and J ends lost 5 bases and 5 bases respectively, with 19 bases between them. The CDR3 DNA follows: TGTGCCAGCAGTCACTCCACGGCCCGCTCTGACGAGCAGTACTTG. This codes for CASSHSTARSDEQYL.

V usage is TRBV20-1 and J usage is TRBJ1-1; maybe TRBD1 (5 bases). CDR1 and CDR2 (germline): DFQATT, SNEGSKA (reference sequence). Trimming left V 6 bases short and J 5 bases short, with 13 bases between. The CDR3 has 12 amino acids. CDR3 sequence (DNA): TGCAGTGCGGGGGACGGTCTTACTGAAGCTTTCTTT. This codes for CSAGDGLTEAFF.

With respect to this clonotype: This could be a read error, since a much larger clone is one nucleotide away. The chain joins TRBV11-1 to TRBJ2-7, with unresolved D. This CDR3 has 14 residues. The germline gives CDR1 SGHAT, CDR2 FQDESV (reference sequence). CDR3 region: CASGLSGFYYEQYF. In DNA, the CDR3 is TGTGCCAGCGGCTTAAGTGGATTTTACTACGAGCAGTACTTC.

This clonotype has a count of ten or more. The junction departs from germline at one end; a sequencing error may be responsible. The J gene is TRBJ1-1, the V gene TRBV5-1; possibly TRBD1 for D (5 bases). Per the germline V gene, CDR1 is SGHRS and CDR2 is YFSETQ. There are 14 residues in the CDR3. The CDR3 sequence: CASSLGTANTEAFF. In nucleotides, the CDR3 is TGTGCCAGCAGCTTAGGGACGGCGAACACTGAAGCTTTCTTT.

This clonotype was seen only a few times. The chain recombines TRBV4-1 with TRBJ1-4, with unresolved D. Germline-derived CDR1 and CDR2 are MGHRA and YSYEKL. Trimming removed 1 base from V and 14 bases from J, with 23 bases in between. This CDR3 has 16 amino acids. The CDR3 sequence is CASSQVGGLHKRGLFF. CDR3 nucleotides: TGCGCCAGCAGCCAAGTCGGCGGATTGCATAAACGAGGGCTGTTTTTT.

The chain has TRBV3-1 and TRBJ2-5; D is unclear. V lost 4 bases and J lost 5, with 26 bases in between. In germline, CDR1 is LGHDT, CDR2 YNNKEL (reference sequence). This CDR3 comprises 18 residues. This chain's CDR3 is CASSPPKSKLREGETQYF. CDR3 bases: TGTGCCAGCAGCCCTCCCAAATCTAAATTACGCGAAGGGGAGACCCAGTACTTC.

Concerning this clonotype: A read error may account for a junction end that differs from germline. The chain joins TRBV7-9 to TRBJ1-5; no clear D. CDR1 and CDR2 (germline): SEHNR, FQNEAQ (reference sequence). The CDR3 is made up of 14 amino acids. CDR3 coding DNA: TGTGCCAGCAGCTTAGGAAGAAGCAATCGGCCCCAGCATTTT. Residues: CASSLGRSNRPQHF.

As concerns this clonotype: Mismatch with germline at one junction end may stem from a read error. The chain employs TRBV19 and TRBJ1-1, with D unresolved. Germline values: CDR1 LNHDA, CDR2 SQIVND (reference sequence). The CDR3 has 16 residues. The DNA for the CDR3 is TGTGCCAGTAGTATATATGTCGGGGTACTGAACACTAAAGCTTTCTTT. It codes for CASSIYVGVLNTKAFF.

The chain carries TRBV25-1 and TRBJ2-5; D tentatively reads TRBD1 or TRBD2 (5 bases each). Trimming removed 6 bases at V and 5 bases at J, with 16 bases between. The CDR3 extends over 14 amino acids. The germline V gene encodes CDR1 MGHDK and CDR2 SYGVNS. As DNA, the CDR3 is TGTGCCAGCAGACCAGCCGGGACGCAGGAGACCCAGTACTTC. Translated: CASRPAGTQETQYF.

V is TRBV2 and J is TRBJ1-2; 7 nucleotides match TRBD1. This CDR3 comprises 15 residues. Trimming at V came to 6 bases and at J to 6 bases, leaving 13 bases not matched to a gene. Germline V gives CDR1 SNHLY, CDR2 FYNNEI. CDR3 region: CASREPRDRVNGYTF. DNA for the CDR3: TGTGCCAGCAGAGAACCCCGAGACAGGGTGAATGGCTACACCTTC.

The V gene is TRBV10-3, the J gene TRBJ1-6, with TRBD1 matching 8 bases. CDR1 and CDR2 from the germline V gene are ENHRY and SYGVKD. V lost 7 bases, J lost 11 bases, and 10 bases stayed unmatched. This CDR3 comprises 14 residues. The CDR3 DNA follows: TGTGCCATCATGCCGGGACAGGCGGCGGCACCCCTCCACTTT. This encodes CAIMPGQAAAPLHF.

This clonotype occurred a few times. This chain connects TRBV7-9 to TRBJ2-7, with D perhaps matching TRBD2 (6 bases). CDR1 and CDR2 from the germline V gene are SEHNR and FQNEAQ (reference sequence). This CDR3 is 16 amino acids long. The V end lost 6 bases, the J end lost 3 bases, and 21 bases lay between the germline ends. The CDR3 coding sequence is TGTGCCAGCAGTTACTCGTCCGCTAGCGCCAACTACGAGCAGTACTTC. Translating it yields CASSYSSASANYEQYF. The full variable domain, in which reference TRBV7-9 and TRBJ2-7 provide the parts outside the CDR3, is DTGVSQNPRHKITKRGQNVTFRCDPISEHNRLYWYRQTLGQGPEFLTYFQNEAQLEKSRLLSDRFSAERPKGSFSTLEIQRTEQGDSAMYLCASSYSSASANYEQYFGPGTRLTVT.

Here the CDR3 DNA reads TGTGCCAGCAGGGGTGGTGGCGAAGAGACCCAGTACTTC. Protein product: CASRGGGEETQYF. The chain joins TRBV2 to TRBJ2-5; D is ambiguous. The CDR3 consists of 13 residues. Germline V CDR1 and CDR2: SNHLY, FYNNEI. The germline V and J ends were trimmed by 6 bases and 3 bases, with 11 bases remaining between them. The full variable domain, its missing parts supplied by reference TRBV2 and TRBJ2-5, is EPEVTQTPSHQVTQMGQEVILRCVPISNHLYFYWYRQILGQKVEFLVSFYNNEISEKSEIFDDQFSVERPDGSNFTLKIRSTKLEDSAMYFCASRGGGEETQYFGPGTRLLVL.

V usage is TRBV2 and J usage is TRBJ2-7, with TRBD2 matching 7 bases. The germline CDR1 and CDR2 sequences are SNHLY and FYNNEI. The CDR3 runs to 14 residues. V dropped 5 bases and J dropped 0; count of bases not matched to a gene: 4. The CDR3 sequence: CASSLAVNSYEQYF. The DNA for the CDR3 is TGTGCCAGCAGTCTAGCGGTAAACTCCTACGAGCAGTACTTC.

The V and J genes are TRBV20-1 and TRBJ1-5; maybe TRBD1 (5 bases). Germline CDR1 is DFQATT and CDR2 is SNEGSKA (reference sequence). The CDR3 sequence is 15 residues long. With 6 bases removed from V and 2 bases from J, the gap between germline ends came to 17 bases. The CDR3 bases are TGCAGTGCGAGTCGGTGGGGGGAACGCAATCAGCCCCAGCATTTT. This gives the protein CSASRWGERNQPQHF.

The rearrangement joins TRBV20-1 to TRBJ2-7, with D unclear. The CDR3 totals 14 residues. Trimming removed 2 bases at V and 2 bases at J, with 13 bases between. Germline V gene data show CDR1 as DFQATT and CDR2 as SNEGSKA (reference sequence). DNA of the CDR3: TGCAGTGCTAGAAGAAATGGTTTTACCTACGAGCAGTACTTC. Amino acids: CSARRNGFTYEQYF.

This clonotype has a handful of counts. The V gene is TRBV5-6, the J gene TRBJ1-5; maybe TRBD1 (5 bases). The CDR3 has 13 amino acids. Trimming removed 4 bases from V and 8 bases from J, with 13 bases in between. Germline assignment: CDR1 SGHDT and CDR2 YYEEEE. CDR3 in DNA: TGTGCCAGCAGCCAGGGAGATTTTGAGCCCCAGCATTTT. Residues: CASSQGDFEPQHF.

This chain joins TRBV19 and TRBJ1-1; D is ambiguous. V was cut by 3 bases and J by 2 bases, with 10 bases left in between. This CDR3 spans 14 amino acids. The germline gives CDR1 LNHDA, CDR2 SQIVND (reference sequence). The CDR3 is CASSMIPDNTEAFF. The CDR3 bases are TGTGCCAGTAGTATGATCCCAGATAACACTGAAGCTTTCTTT.

This chain connects TRBV24-1 to TRBJ1-2; 8 nucleotides match TRBD1. Germline CDR1 reads KGHDR; CDR2 reads SFDVKD. The CDR3 length is 14 residues. J was trimmed by 8 bases and V by 2 bases; bases with no gene match: 6. Here the CDR3 DNA reads TGTGCCACCAGTGATTCGGGACAGGCTGGAGGCTACACCTTC. Translating gives CATSDSGQAGGYTF.

There are many counts of this clonotype. The chain links TRBV12-3 or TRBV12-4 to TRBJ1-2; D remains unclear. This CDR3 is built from 13 residues. Trimming took off 6 bases at V and 6 bases at J, with 14 bases between the two ends. The CDR3, as DNA: TGTGCCAGCAGCTCCCGACGGACGGATGGCTACACCTTC. This encodes CASSSRRTDGYTF.

This clonotype was observed at least ten times. This rearrangement joins TRBV2 to TRBJ1-5, with D possibly matching TRBD1 (5 bases). The length of the CDR3 is 14 residues. The germline V gene encodes CDR1 SNHLY and CDR2 FYNNEI. V lost 3 bases to trimming and J lost 3 bases, with 9 bases between them. CDR3 sequence reads: CASSDRQSNQPQHF. The CDR3 DNA reads TGTGCCAGCAGTGACCGACAGTCCAATCAGCCCCAGCATTTT.

The gene calls are TRBV2 and TRBJ2-5, with 7 bases identical to TRBD1. J was trimmed by 1 base and V by 5 bases; bases with no gene match: 1. Germline V CDR1 and CDR2: SNHLY, FYNNEI. This CDR3 is 13 amino acids long. CDR3 sequence reads: CASSRQGQETQYF. Here the CDR3 DNA reads TGTGCCAGCAGTAGACAGGGCCAAGAGACCCAGTACTTC.

Concerning this clonotype itself: The germline gene is not matched at one end of the junction; a read error may be the cause. The CDR3 nucleotides read TGCAGCGTTGAACCGGCGGGGGTCTTGTCACCCCCCCACTTT. Translating it yields CSVEPAGVLSPPHF. This chain uses TRBV29-1 with TRBJ1-6; TRBD1 is a possible D gene (5 bases). This CDR3 is built from 14 residues. CDR1 is SQVTM, CDR2 ANQGSEA, per germline.

This clonotype was seen at least ten times. Written as DNA, the CDR3 is TGTGCCAGTAGTATATCTGGGGGCGGTTATCAGCCCCAGCATTTT. Translation gives CASSISGGGYQPQHF. The chain is built from TRBV19 and TRBJ1-5; maybe TRBD1 (6 bases). Trimming shortened V by 2 bases and J by 5 bases, and 13 bases separated the two germline ends. This CDR3 has 15 amino acids. Germline CDR1 reads LNHDA; CDR2 reads SQIVND (reference sequence).

With regard to this clonotype: No conserved phenylalanine or tryptophan is present at the end of the CDR3, so a read error is the likely explanation. The DNA is left out, because the CDR3 cannot be placed on it with certainty; the CDR3 is given as TCRdb lists it. The gene calls are TRBV10-2 and TRBJ1-1. The germline CDR1 and CDR2 sequences are WSHSY and SAAADI. Inclusive of both ends, the CDR3 amounts to 12 amino acids. The CDR3 here is CASSERNTEAFL.